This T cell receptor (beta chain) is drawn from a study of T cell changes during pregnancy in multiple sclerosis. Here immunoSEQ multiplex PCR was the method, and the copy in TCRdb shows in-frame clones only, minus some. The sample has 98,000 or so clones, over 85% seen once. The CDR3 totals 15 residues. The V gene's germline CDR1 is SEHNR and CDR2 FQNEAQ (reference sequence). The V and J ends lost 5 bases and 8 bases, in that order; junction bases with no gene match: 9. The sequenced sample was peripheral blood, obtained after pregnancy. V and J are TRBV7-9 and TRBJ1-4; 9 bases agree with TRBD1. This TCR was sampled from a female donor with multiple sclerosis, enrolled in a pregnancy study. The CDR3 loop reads CASSRGQGWSEKLFF. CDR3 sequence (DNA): TGTGCCAGCAGCCGGGGACAGGGATGGAGCGAAAAACTGTTTTTT.